The entry below describes one T cell receptor (beta chain). What it binds is not known. This CDR3 contains 14 residues. Germline V CDR1 and CDR2: SGHTA, FQGNSA. The V end was cut by 6 bases, the J end by 8 bases, with 17 bases between. This sample stems from a study of post-analysis software for immune sequencing data. General study results and limits: When patients were compared with controls, five TRBV segments were more frequent, TRBV5-6, TRBV5-1 and TRBV20-1 among them.

TCR beta libraries were prepared from cDNA with unique molecular identifiers. The authors obtained approximately 460,000 cDNA molecules from around 1 to 9.1 million T cells. In TCRdb, the PCR reads were re-called with MiXCR into one record per CDR3 protein. There are 600,000 to 700,000 distinct CDR3 sequences in the sample; 55% to 70% occur only once, and 11% lies in the top ten. V and J are TRBV7-2 and TRBJ2-1; D might be TRBD2 (6 bases). Sequenced input: blood. The clonotype comes from a girl aged 2-15 years with multiple sclerosis. CDR3 in amino acids: CASSLRRAADEQFF. The CDR3, as DNA: TGTGCCAGCAGTCTCCGGAGGGCTGCGGATGAGCAGTTCTTC.